This T cell receptor (beta chain) was recovered during a study of blood T cells in healthy people across ages. The use of a sample-barcoded 5' primer and a J-beta primer mix characterized a second PCR of 7 to 11 cycles. Each CDR3 protein is one row after TCRdb ran MiXCR on the 5' RACE reads. In the table there are 600,000 to 650,000 distinct CDR3 sequences, roughly 53% of which are singletons. This CDR3 has 15 amino acids. Germline loops: CDR1 MNHEY, CDR2 SVGAGI. V was trimmed by 0 bases and J by 4 bases, leaving 13 bases between them. This clonotype was recorded only once. The chain recombines TRBV6-5 with TRBJ2-7, with a possible D match to TRBD1 (6 bases). The TCR sequence derives from a man in his 60s in good health. The material sequenced was blood. The CDR3 bases are TGTGCCAGCAGTTACTCGGCAGGGGTAGATTACGAGCAGTACTTC. This gives the protein CASSYSAGVDYEQYF.